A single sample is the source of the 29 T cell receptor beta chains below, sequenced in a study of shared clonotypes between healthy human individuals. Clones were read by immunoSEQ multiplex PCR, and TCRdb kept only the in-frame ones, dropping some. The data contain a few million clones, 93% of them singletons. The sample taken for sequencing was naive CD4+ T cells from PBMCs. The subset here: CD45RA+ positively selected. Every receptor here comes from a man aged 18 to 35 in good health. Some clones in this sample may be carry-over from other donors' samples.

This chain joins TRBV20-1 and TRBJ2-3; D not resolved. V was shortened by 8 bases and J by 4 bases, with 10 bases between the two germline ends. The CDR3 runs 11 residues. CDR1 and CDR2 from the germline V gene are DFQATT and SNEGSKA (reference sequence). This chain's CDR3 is CSIQWADTQYF. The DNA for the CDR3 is TGCAGTATACAATGGGCAGATACGCAGTATTTT.

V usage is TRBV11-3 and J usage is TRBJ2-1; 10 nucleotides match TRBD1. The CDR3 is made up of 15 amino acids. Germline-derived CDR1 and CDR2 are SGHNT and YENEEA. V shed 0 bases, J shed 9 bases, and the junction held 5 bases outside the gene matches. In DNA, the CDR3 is TGTGCCAGCAGCTTAGAGGGGACAGGGGCGCCTGAGCAGTTCTTC. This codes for CASSLEGTGAPEQFF. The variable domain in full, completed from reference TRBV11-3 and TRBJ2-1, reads EAGVVQSPRYKIIEKKQPVAFWCNPISGHNTLYWYLQNLGQGPELLIRYENEEAVDDSQLPKDRFSAERLKGVDSTLKIQPAELGDSAVYLCASSLEGTGAPEQFFGPGTRLTVL.

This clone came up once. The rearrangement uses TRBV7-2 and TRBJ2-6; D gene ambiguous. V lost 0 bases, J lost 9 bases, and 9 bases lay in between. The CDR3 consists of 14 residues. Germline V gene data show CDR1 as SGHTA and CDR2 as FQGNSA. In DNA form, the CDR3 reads TGTGCCAGCAGCTTAGCGGGGTGGAACAACGTCCTGACTTTC. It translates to CASSLAGWNNVLTF.

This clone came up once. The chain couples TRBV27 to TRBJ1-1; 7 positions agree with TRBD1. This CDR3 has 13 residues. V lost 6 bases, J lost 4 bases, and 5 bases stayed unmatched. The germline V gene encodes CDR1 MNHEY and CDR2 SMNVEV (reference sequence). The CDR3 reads CASRPQGGTEAFF. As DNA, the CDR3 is TGTGCCAGCAGACCCCAGGGGGGCACTGAAGCTTTCTTT.

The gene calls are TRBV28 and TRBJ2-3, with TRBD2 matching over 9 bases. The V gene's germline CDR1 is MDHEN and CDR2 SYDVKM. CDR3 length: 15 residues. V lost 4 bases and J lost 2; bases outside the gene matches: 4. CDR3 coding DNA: TGTGCCAGCAGTTCTCCTAGCGGGGCCACAGATACGCAGTATTTT. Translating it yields CASSSPSGATDTQYF.

Here the CDR3 reads CASSRQVGGTEAFF. The CDR3 coding sequence is TGTGCCAGCAGCCGACAGGTGGGGGGGACTGAAGCTTTCTTT. The chain has TRBV6-5 and TRBJ1-1, with D tentatively TRBD1 (6 bases). The CDR3 spans 14 residues. Germline V gene data show CDR1 as MNHEY and CDR2 as SVGAGI. The V and J ends lost 6 bases and 5 bases respectively, with 16 bases between them.

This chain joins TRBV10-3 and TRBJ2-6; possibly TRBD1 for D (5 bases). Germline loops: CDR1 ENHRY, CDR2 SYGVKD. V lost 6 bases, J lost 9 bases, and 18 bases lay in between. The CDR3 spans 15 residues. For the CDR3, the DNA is TGTGCCATCAGCATGGGGCGCGATAGGGGCAACGTCCTGACTTTC. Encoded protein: CAISMGRDRGNVLTF.

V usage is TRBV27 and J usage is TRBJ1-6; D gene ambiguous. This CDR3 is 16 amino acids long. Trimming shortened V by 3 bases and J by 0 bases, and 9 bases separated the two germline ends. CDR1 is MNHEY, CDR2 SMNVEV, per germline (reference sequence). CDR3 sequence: CASSLGVSSYNSPLHF. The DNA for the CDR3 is TGTGCCAGCAGTTTGGGCGTGAGCTCCTATAATTCACCCCTCCACTTT.

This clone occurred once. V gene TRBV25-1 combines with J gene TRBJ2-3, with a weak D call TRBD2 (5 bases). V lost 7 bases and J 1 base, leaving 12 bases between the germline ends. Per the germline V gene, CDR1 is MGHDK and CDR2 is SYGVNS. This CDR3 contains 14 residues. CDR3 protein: CASMGIGGTDTQYF. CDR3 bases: TGTGCCAGCATGGGGATCGGGGGCACAGATACGCAGTATTTT.

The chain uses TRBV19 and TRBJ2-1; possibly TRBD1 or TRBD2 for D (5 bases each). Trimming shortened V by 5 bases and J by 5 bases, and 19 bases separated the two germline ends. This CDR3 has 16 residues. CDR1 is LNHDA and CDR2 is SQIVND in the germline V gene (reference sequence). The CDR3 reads CASSVTGTDYDNEQFF. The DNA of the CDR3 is TGTGCCAGTAGTGTAACCGGGACCGACTACGACAATGAGCAGTTCTTC.

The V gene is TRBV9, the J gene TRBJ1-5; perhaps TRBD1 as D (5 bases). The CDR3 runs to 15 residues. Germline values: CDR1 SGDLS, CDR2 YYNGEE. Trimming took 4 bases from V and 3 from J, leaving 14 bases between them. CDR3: CASSPGTGFNQPQHF. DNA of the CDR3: TGTGCCAGCAGCCCAGGGACGGGTTTCAATCAGCCCCAGCATTTT. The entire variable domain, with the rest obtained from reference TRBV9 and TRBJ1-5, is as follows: DSGVTQTPKHLITATGQRVTLRCSPRSGDLSVYWYQQSLDQGLQFLIQYYNGEERAKGNILERFSAQQFPDLHSELNLSSLELGDSALYFCASSPGTGFNQPQHFGDGTRLSIL.

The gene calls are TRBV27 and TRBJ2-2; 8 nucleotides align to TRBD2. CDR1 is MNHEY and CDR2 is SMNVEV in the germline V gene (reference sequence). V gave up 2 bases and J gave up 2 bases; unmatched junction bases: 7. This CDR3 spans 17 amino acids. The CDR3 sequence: CASSLLAGRPNTGELFF. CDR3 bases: TGTGCCAGCAGTTTACTAGCGGGCCGGCCTAACACCGGGGAGCTGTTTTTT.

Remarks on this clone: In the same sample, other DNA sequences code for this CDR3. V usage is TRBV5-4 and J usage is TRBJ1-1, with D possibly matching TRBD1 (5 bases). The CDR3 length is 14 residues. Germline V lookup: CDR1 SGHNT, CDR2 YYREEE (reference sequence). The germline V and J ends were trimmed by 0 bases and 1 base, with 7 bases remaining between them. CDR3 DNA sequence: TGTGCCAGCAGCTTGGAGCAGGGGAACACTGAAGCTTTCTTT. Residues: CASSLEQGNTEAFF.

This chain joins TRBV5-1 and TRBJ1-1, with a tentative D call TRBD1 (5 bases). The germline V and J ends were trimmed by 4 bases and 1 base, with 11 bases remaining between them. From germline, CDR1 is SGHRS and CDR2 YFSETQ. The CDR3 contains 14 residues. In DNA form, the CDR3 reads TGCGCCAGCAGCGGCAGGGTAGGGAACACTGAAGCTTTCTTT. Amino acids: CASSGRVGNTEAFF. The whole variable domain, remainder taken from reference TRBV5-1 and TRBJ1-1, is KAGVTQTPRYLIKTRGQQVTLSCSPISGHRSVSWYQQTPGQGLQFLFEYFSETQRNKGNFPGRFSGRQFSNSRSEMNVSTLELGDSALYLCASSGRVGNTEAFFGQGTRLTVV.

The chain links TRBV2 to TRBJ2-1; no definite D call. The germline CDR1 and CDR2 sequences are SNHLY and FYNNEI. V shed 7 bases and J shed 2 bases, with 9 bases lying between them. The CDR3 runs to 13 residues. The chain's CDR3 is CASNSETYNEQFF. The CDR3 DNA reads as TGTGCCAGCAACAGCGAAACCTACAATGAGCAGTTCTTC.

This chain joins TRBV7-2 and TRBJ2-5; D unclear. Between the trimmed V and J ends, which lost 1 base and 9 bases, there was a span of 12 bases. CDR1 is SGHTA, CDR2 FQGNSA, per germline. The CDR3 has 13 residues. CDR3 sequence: CASSLGRPGPQYF. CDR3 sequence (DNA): TGTGCCAGCAGCTTAGGACGTCCCGGACCCCAGTACTTC. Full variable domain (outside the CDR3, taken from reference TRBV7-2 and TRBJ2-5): GAGVSQSPSNKVTEKGKDVELRCDPISGHTALYWYRQSLGQGLEFLIYFQGNSAPDKSGLPSDRFSAERTGGSVSTLTIQRTQQEDSAVYLCASSLGRPGPQYFGPGTRLLVL.

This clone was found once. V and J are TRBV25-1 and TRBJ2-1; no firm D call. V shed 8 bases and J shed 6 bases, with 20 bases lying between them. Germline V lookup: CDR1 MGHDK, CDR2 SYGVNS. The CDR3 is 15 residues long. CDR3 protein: CASGKPGLWGNEQFF. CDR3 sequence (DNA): TGTGCCAGCGGTAAGCCGGGCCTTTGGGGCAATGAGCAGTTCTTC.

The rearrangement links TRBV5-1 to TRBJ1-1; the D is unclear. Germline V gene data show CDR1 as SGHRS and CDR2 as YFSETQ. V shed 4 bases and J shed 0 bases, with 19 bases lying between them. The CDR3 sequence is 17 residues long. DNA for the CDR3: TGCGCCAGCAGCCCAACTGCGAGAAGCTTCATGAACACTGAAGCTTTCTTT. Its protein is CASSPTARSFMNTEAFF.

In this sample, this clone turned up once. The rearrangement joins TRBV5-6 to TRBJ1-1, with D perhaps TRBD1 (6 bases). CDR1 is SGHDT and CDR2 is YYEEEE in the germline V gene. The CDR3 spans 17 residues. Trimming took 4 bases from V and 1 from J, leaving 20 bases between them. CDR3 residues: CASSMVGGLGENTEAFF. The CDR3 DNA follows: TGTGCCAGCAGCATGGTAGGGGGGCTCGGGGAGAACACTGAAGCTTTCTTT.

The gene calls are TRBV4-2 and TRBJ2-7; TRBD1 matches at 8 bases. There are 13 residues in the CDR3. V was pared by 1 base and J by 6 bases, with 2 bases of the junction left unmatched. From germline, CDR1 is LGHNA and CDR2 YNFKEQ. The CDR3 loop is CASSQVTGGEQYF. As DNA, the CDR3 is TGTGCCAGCAGCCAAGTTACAGGGGGCGAGCAGTACTTC.

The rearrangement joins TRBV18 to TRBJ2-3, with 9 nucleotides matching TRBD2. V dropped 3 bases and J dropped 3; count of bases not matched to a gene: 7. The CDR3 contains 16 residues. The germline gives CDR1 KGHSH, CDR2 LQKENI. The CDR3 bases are TGTGCCAGCTCACCCCGCGGCGGGAGGGCGACAGATACGCAGTATTTT. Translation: CASSPRGGRATDTQYF.

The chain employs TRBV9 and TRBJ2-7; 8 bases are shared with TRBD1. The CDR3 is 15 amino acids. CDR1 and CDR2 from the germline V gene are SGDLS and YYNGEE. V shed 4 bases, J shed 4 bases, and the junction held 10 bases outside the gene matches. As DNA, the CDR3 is TGTGCCAGCAGCCCTCGGACAGGGAGCGGATACGAGCAGTACTTC. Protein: CASSPRTGSGYEQYF.

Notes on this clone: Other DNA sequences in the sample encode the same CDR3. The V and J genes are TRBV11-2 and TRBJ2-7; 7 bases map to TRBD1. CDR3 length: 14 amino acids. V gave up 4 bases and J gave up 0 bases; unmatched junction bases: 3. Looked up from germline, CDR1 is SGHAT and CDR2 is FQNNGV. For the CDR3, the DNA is TGTGCCAGCAGCTCTTACAGGGGCTCCTACGAGCAGTACTTC. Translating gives CASSSYRGSYEQYF.

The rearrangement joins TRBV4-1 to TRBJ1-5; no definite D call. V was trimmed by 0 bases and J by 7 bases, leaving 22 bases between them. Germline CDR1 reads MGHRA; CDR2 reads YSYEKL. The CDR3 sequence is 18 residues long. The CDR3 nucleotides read TGCGCCAGCAGCCAAGATCCCCTTGGGAGGTCCTATGGGCAGCCCCAGCATTTT. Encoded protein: CASSQDPLGRSYGQPQHF.

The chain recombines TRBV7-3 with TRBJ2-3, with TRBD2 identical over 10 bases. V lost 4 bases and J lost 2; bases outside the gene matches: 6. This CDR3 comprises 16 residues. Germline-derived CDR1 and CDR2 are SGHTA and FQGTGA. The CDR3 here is CASSYGLAGVTDTQYF. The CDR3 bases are TGTGCCAGCAGCTATGGGCTAGCGGGAGTCACAGATACGCAGTATTTT.

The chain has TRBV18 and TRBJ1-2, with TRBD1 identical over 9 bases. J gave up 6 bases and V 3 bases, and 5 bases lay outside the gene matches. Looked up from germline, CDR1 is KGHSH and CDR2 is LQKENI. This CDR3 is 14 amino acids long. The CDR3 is CASSPYRGLDGYTF. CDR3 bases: TGTGCCAGCTCACCTTACAGGGGGCTTGATGGCTACACCTTC.

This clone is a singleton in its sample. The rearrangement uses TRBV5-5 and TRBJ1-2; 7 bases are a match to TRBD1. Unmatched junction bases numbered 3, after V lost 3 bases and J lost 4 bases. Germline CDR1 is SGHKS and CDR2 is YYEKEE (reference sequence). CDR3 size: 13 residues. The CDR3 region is CASSWGTVYGYTF. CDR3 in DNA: TGTGCCAGCAGCTGGGGGACAGTCTATGGCTACACCTTC.

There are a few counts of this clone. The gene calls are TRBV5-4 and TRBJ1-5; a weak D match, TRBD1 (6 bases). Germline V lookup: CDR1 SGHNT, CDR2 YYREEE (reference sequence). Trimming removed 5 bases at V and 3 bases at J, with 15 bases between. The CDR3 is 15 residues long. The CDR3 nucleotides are TGTGCCAGCAGGGTTGGGGGGGACAACAATCAGCCCCAGCATTTT. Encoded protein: CASRVGGDNNQPQHF. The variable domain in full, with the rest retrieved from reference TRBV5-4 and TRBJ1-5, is ETGVTQSPTHLIKTRGQQVTLRCSSQSGHNTVSWYQQALGQGPQFIFQYYREEENGRGNFPPRFSGLQFPNYSSELNVNALELDDSALYLCASRVGGDNNQPQHFGDGTRLSIL.

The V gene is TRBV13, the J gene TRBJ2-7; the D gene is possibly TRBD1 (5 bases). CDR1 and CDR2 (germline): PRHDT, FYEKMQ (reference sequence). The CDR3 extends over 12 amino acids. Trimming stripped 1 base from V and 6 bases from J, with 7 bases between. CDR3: CASSLVQGEQYF. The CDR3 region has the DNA TGTGCCAGCAGCTTAGTTCAGGGCGAGCAGTACTTC.